This T cell receptor beta chain emerged from a study of blood T cell repertoires in COVID-19. Study context: Nucleic acid was either cDNA or gDNA, and it came from T cells, B-cell-depleted T cells, or PBMCs.

Trimming stripped 6 bases from V and 8 bases from J, with 7 bases between. The V gene's germline CDR1 is DFQATT and CDR2 SNEGSKA (reference sequence). This CDR3 has 9 residues. This clone appeared a few times. Here immunoSEQ multiplex PCR was the method, and the copy in TCRdb shows in-frame clones only, minus some. The table lists about 170,000 clones, 87% of them singletons. The receptor's source is a man between 18 and 29 years old with active or convalescent COVID-19. Sequencing was carried out using peripheral blood. The rearrangement joins TRBV20-1 to TRBJ1-2; no firm D call. Written as DNA, the CDR3 is TGCAGTGCGAGGGAGGGCTACACCTTC. Translating it yields CSAREGYTF.